Listed below are T cell receptor beta chains from one sample, sequenced in a study of blood T cell repertoires in COVID-19. TCRdb's table, derived via immunoSEQ multiplex PCR, lists solely in-frame clones and lacks some. This sample has some 510,000 clones, with 85% to 90% found just once. The specimen sequenced was PBMCs or T cells enriched from blood (not recorded which). Every receptor here comes from a woman aged 40 to 50 who had recovered from COVID-19. CDR3s include the opening cysteine and the closing phenylalanine or tryptophan. Each record gives: clone size, J gene, V gene, D gene, CDR3 DNA, CDR3 protein. A D gene is named only where the DNA matches it firmly. For some rows the clone size is stated as once, few or many, or as a class when expanded; others skip it.

>.|TRBJ1-6|TRBV6-1|TRBD1
TGTGCCAGCAGTGAAGTGGGGACAGATAATTCACCCCTCCACTTT
CASSEVGTDNSPLHF
>.|TRBJ1-2|TRBV19|TRBD1
TGTGCCAGTAGACCTACTCCGGGACAGATCTATGGCTACACCTTC
CASRPTPGQIYGYTF
>.|TRBJ1-2|TRBV19|.
TGTGCCAGTAGTCCCTCCCCAGGGAACTATGGCTACACCTTC
CASSPSPGNYGYTF
>.|TRBJ2-2|TRBV12-5|TRBD1
TGTGCTAGTGGTTTGGGACAGGGGGCCCCCGGGGAGCTGTTTTTT
CASGLGQGAPGELFF
>.|TRBJ1-4|TRBV10-3|TRBD1
TGTGCCATCAGCAAGACAGGGGGAACTAATGAAAAACTGTTTTTT
CAISKTGGTNEKLFF
>.|TRBJ1-2|TRBV19|.
TGTGCCAGTAGTAGTTCCTACGGGAGCTATGGCTACACCTTC
CASSSSYGSYGYTF
>.|TRBJ2-7|TRBV2|.
TGTGCCAGCGTTTGGGACATGGGCGAGCAGTACTTC
CASVWDMGEQYF
>.|TRBJ1-1|TRBV6-2/TRBV6-3|.
TGTGCCAGCAGTTACGTCGCTGAAGCTTTCTTT
CASSYVAEAFF
>.|TRBJ1-5|TRBV4-1|.
TGCGCCAGCAGCCAAGAGGGTCGGCAGGAGCCCCAGCATTTT
CASSQEGRQEPQHF
>once|TRBJ1-1|TRBV7-2|.
TGTGCCAGCAGCCCGAGGAGGGTAGGGACTGAAGCTTTCTTT
CASSPRRVGTEAFF
>.|TRBJ2-2|TRBV4-2|TRBD1
TGTGCCAGCAGCCAAGAAGGGGGCAGGGGGTTAATCACCGGGGAGCTGTTTTTT
CASSQEGGRGLITGELFF
>once|TRBJ2-5|TRBV19|.
TGTGCCAGTTCTAAACCCAGGGGGGTTGGCCAAGAGACCCAGTACTTC
CASSKPRGVGQETQYF
>.|TRBJ2-3|TRBV29-1|.
TGCAGCGTTGAGTGGTGGCAATCTAGCACAGATACGCAGTATTTT
CSVEWWQSSTDTQYF
>.|TRBJ1-5|TRBV6-5|TRBD1
TGTGCCAGCAGAACCGGGACAGCACCTAATCAGCCCCAGCATTTT
CASRTGTAPNQPQHF
>.|TRBJ1-3|TRBV3-1/TRBV3-2|.
TGTGCCAGCAGCCAAGCGTTCAGAGGAAACACCATATATTTT
CASSQAFRGNTIYF
>.|TRBJ2-1|TRBV7-2|TRBD2
TGTGCCAGCAGCTCCGGTTCGGGACTAGCAATGAGTAATGAGCAGTTCTTC
CASSSGSGLAMSNEQFF
>.|TRBJ2-3|TRBV12-5|TRBD1
TGTGCTAGTGGTGCCGGGACAGGGGCAGATACGCAGTATTTT
CASGAGTGADTQYF
>.|TRBJ2-7|TRBV27|.
TGTGCCAGCAGTTTCGGTCCTGATTTTGGCGAGCAGTACTTC
CASSFGPDFGEQYF
>.|TRBJ2-7|TRBV29-1|TRBD2
TGCAGCGTGGAAGGGACTAGCGGGAGCGAGCAGTACTTC
CSVEGTSGSEQYF
>.|TRBJ2-6|TRBV5-8|TRBD1
TGTGCCAGCAGCCTACAGGGGACTGGGGCCAACGTCCTGACTTTC
CASSLQGTGANVLTF
>.|TRBJ2-7|TRBV27|.
TGTGCCAGCAGTCCTCTACCCGGGACCCTGTTGACTAGTAGCCACGAGCAGTACTTC
CASSPLPGTLLTSSHEQYF
>.|TRBJ2-7|TRBV6-2/TRBV6-3|TRBD2
TGTGCCAGCAGTTACCGCGGGAGACCCTCCTACGAGCAGTACTTC
CASSYRGRPSYEQYF
>.|TRBJ2-3|TRBV7-2|.
TGTGCCAGCAGCTTATTAGCAGACCAATACACAGATACGCAGTATTTT
CASSLLADQYTDTQYF
>.|TRBJ2-7|TRBV5-1|.
TGCGCCAGCAGCTTGGGGGAGGCCTACGAGCAGTACTTC
CASSLGEAYEQYF
>.|TRBJ1-5|TRBV4-1|.
TGCGCCAGCAGCCAAGAGCCCGGGAGGCTGAGTCAGCCCCAGCATTTT
CASSQEPGRLSQPQHF
>.|TRBJ1-1|TRBV30|.
TGTGCCTGGACGGAGAGGAACACTGAAGCTTTCTTT
CAWTERNTEAFF
>.|TRBJ2-4|TRBV11-3|.
TGTGCCAGCAGCTTAGGGGCAGCTCCAAGAGCCAAAAACATTCAGTACTTC
CASSLGAAPRAKNIQYF
>.|TRBJ1-1|TRBV5-6|.
TGTGCCAGCAGCTTAACGGGGGGTGCGAACACTGAAGCTTTCTTT
CASSLTGGANTEAFF
>once|TRBJ2-1|TRBV15|.
TGTGCCACTGGTTGGAGGACTACCTACAATGAGCAGTTCTTC
CATGWRTTYNEQFF
>.|TRBJ2-7|TRBV5-4|.
TGTGCCAGCAGCTTGGATCAGGGTACCTACGAGCAGTACTTC
CASSLDQGTYEQYF
>.|TRBJ1-2|TRBV24-1|TRBD1
TGTGCCACCAGTGACACTAGACAGGGGACTAACTATGGCTACACCTTC
CATSDTRQGTNYGYTF
>.|TRBJ1-3|TRBV4-1|.
TGCGCCAGCAGTTCCCCTTTCGGAAACACCATATATTTT
CASSSPFGNTIYF
>.|TRBJ1-1|TRBV7-9|TRBD1
TGTGCCAGCAGCCTGGGGACAGGGGGGAACACTGAAGCTTTCTTT
CASSLGTGGNTEAFF
>.|TRBJ1-2|TRBV6-2/TRBV6-3|.
TGTGCCAGCAGTCCGGACGTTCGACAGTCTAGAAACTATGGCTACACCTTC
CASSPDVRQSRNYGYTF
>.|TRBJ1-1|TRBV5-1|TRBD1
TGCGCCAGCAGCGCTGGACAGGGAAAGGCTGAAGCTTTCTTT
CASSAGQGKAEAFF
>.|TRBJ1-4|TRBV10-2|TRBD1
TGCGCCAGCGGGGGACAGGGGAATGAAAAACTGTTTTTT
CASGGQGNEKLFF
>.|TRBJ2-3|TRBV5-8|.
TGTGCCAGCAGCACACCTTTTGGAGCGGAGTATAGCACAGATACGCAGTATTTT
CASSTPFGAEYSTDTQYF
>.|TRBJ1-1|TRBV6-5|.
TGTGCCAGCAGGTGGAACAGCGGGGAAACTGAAGCTTTCTTT
CASRWNSGETEAFF